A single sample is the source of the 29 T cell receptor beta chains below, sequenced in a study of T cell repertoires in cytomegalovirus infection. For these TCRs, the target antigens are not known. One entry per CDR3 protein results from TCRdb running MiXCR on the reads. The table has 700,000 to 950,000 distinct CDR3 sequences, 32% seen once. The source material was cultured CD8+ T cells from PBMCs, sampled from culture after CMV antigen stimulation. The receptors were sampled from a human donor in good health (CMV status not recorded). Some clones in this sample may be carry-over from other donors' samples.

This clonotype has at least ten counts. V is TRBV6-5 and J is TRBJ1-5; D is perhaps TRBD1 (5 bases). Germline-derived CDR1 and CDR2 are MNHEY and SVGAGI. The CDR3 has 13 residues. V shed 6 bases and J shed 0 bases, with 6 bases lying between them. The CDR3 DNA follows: TGTGCCAGCAGAGGGGATAGCAATCAGCCCCAGCATTTT. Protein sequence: CASRGDSNQPQHF.

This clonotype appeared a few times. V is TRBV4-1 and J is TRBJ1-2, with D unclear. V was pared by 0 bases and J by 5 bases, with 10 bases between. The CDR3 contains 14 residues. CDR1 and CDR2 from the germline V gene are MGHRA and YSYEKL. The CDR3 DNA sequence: TGCGCCAGCAGCCAAGAGCCCTTGGCATATGGCTACACCTTC. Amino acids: CASSQEPLAYGYTF.

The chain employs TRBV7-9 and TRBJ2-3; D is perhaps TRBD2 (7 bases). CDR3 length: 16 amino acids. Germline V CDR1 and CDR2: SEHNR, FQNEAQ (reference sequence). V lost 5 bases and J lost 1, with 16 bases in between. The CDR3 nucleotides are TGTGCCAGCAGCCCGGTTGGCGGGGGCCGCACAGATACGCAGTATTTT. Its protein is CASSPVGGGRTDTQYF. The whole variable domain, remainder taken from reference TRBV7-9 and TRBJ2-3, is DTGVSQNPRHKITKRGQNVTFRCDPISEHNRLYWYRQTLGQGPEFLTYFQNEAQLEKSRLLSDRFSAERPKGSFSTLEIQRTEQGDSAMYLCASSPVGGGRTDTQYFGPGTRLTVL.

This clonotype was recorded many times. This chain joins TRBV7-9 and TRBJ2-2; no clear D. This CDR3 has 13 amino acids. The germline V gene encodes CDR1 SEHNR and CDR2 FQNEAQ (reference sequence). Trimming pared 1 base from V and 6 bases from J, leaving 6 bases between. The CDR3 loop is CASSLDRAGELFF. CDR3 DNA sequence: TGTGCCAGCAGCTTAGATCGGGCCGGGGAGCTGTTTTTT.

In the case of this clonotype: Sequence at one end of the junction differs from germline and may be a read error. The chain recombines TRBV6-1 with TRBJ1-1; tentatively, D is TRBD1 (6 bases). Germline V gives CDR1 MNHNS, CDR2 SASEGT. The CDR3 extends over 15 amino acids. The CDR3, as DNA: TGTGTCAGCAGTGAAAGGACAGCTATGAACACTGAAGCTTTCTTT. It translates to CVSSERTAMNTEAFF.

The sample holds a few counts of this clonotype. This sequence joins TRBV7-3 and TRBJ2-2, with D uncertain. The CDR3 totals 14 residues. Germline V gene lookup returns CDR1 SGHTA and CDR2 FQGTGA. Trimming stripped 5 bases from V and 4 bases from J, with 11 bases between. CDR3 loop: CASSPPAGTGELFF. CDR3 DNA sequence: TGTGCCAGCAGCCCCCCCGCCGGCACCGGGGAGCTGTTTTTT.

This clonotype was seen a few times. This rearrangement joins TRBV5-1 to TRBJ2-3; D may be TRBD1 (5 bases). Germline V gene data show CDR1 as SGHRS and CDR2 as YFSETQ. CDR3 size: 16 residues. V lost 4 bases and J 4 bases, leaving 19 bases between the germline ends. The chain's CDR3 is CASSPRRVGRADTQYF. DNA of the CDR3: TGCGCCAGCAGCCCCCGCAGGGTCGGTCGCGCAGATACGCAGTATTTT.

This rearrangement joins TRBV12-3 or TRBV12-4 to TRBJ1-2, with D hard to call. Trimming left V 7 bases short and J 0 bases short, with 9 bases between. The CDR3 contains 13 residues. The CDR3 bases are TGTGCCAGCACTTACTTGCCTAACTATGGCTACACCTTC. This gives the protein CASTYLPNYGYTF.

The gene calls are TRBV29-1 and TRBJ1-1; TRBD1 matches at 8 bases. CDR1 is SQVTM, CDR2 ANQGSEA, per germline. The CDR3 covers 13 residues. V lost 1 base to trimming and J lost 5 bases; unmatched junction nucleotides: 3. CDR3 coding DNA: TGCAGCGTTGAAGCGGACAGGGTTACTGAAGCTTTCTTT. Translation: CSVEADRVTEAFF.

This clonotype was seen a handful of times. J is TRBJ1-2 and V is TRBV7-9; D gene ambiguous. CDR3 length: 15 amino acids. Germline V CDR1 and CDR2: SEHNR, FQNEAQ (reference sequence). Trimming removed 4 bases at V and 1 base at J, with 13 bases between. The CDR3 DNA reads TGTGCCAGCAGCTCCCCCGAGTGGAGTAACTATGGCTACACCTTC. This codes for CASSSPEWSNYGYTF.

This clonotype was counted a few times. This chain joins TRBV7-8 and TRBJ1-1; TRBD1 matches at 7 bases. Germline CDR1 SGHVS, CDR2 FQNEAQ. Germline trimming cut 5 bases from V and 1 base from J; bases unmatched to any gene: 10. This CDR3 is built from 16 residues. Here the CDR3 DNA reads TGTGCCAGCAGCCCACTTGAAGGACAGGCGAACACTGAAGCTTTCTTT. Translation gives CASSPLEGQANTEAFF.

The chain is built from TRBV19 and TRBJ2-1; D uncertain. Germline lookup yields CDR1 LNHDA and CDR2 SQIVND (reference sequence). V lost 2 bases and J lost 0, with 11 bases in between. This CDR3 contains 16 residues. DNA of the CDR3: TGTGCCAGTAGTATATGGATCCTAAGCTCCTACAATGAGCAGTTCTTC. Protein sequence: CASSIWILSSYNEQFF.

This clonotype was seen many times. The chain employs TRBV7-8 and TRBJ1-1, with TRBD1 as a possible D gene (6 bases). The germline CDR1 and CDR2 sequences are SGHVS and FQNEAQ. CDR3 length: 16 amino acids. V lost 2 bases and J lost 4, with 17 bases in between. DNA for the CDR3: TGTGCCAGCAGCTTACTGGACAGTCAAACCCTCACTGAAGCTTTCTTT. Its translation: CASSLLDSQTLTEAFF.

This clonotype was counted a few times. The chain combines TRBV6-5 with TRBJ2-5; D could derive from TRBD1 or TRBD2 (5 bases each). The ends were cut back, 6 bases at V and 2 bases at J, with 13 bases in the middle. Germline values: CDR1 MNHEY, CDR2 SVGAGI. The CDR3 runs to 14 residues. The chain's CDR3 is CASRLSGPQETQYF. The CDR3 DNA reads TGTGCCAGCAGACTCTCGGGACCACAAGAGACCCAGTACTTC.

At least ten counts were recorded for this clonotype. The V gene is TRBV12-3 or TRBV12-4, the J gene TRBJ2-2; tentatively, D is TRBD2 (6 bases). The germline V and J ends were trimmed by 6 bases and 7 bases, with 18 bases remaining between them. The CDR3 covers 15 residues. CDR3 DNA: TGTGCCAGCAGCCCCGCGGGCGGGGCTCGCGGGGAGCTGTTTTTT. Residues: CASSPAGGARGELFF.

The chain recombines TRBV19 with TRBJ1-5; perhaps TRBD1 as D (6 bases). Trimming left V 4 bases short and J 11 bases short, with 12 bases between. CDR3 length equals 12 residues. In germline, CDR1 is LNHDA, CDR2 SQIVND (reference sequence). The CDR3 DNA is TGTGCCAGTAGTAGCACGGGGGCGGCCCAGCATTTT. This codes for CASSSTGAAQHF.

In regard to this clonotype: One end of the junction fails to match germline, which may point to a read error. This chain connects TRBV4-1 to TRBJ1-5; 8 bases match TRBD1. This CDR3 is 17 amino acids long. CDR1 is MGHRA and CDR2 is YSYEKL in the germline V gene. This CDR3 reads CASSQSLTGGPNQPQHF. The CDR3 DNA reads TGTGCCAGCAGCCAATCGCTTACAGGGGGTCCCAATCAGCCCCAGCATTTT.

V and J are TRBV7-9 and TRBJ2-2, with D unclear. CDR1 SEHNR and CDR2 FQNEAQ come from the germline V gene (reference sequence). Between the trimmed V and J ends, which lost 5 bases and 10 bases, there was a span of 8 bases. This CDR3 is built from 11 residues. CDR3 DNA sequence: TGTGCCAGCAGCAACCCAGTGGAGCTGTTTTTT. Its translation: CASSNPVELFF.

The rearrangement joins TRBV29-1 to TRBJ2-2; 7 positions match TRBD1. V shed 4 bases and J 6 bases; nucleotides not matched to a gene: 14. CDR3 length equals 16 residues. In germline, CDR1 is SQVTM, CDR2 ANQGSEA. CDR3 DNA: TGCAGCGTTGCCAAGAGACAGGGAGAGGGGGCCGGGGAGCTGTTTTTT. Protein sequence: CSVAKRQGEGAGELFF.

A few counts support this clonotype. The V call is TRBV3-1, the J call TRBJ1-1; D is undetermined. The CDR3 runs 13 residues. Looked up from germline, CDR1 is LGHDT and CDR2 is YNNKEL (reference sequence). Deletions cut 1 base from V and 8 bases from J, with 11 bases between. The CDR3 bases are TGTGCCAGCAGCCAAGGTTTGGCGATCGAAGCTTTCTTT. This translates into CASSQGLAIEAFF.

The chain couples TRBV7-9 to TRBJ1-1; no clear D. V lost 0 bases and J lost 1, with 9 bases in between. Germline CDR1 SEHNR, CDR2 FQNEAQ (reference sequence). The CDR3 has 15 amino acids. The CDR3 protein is CASSLASTPNTEAFF. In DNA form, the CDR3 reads TGTGCCAGCAGCTTAGCGTCGACACCGAACACTGAAGCTTTCTTT.

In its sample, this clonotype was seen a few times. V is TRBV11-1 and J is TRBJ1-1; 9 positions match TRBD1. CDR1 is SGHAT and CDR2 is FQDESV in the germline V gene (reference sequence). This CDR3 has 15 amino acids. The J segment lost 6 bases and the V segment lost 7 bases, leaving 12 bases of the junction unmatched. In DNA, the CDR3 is TGTGCCAGCAAAAGTCTGGGACAGGGAGTCGCTGAAGCTTTCTTT. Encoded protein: CASKSLGQGVAEAFF.

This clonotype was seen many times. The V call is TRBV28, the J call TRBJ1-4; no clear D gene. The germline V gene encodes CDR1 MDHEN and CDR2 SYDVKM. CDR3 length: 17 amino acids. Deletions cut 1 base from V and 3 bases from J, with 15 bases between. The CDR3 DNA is TGTGCCAGCAGTTTATTGGTCCCCCAGTTTTCTAATGAAAAACTGTTTTTT. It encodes CASSLLVPQFSNEKLFF. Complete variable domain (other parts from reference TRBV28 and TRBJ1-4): DVKVTQSSRYLVKRTGEKVFLECVQDMDHENMFWYRQDPGLGLRLIYFSYDVKMKEKGDIPEGYSVSREKKERFSLILESASTNQTSMYLCASSLLVPQFSNEKLFFGSGTQLSVL.

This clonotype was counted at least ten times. The CDR3 nucleotides are TGTGCCAGCAGCTTAGCGAATAGCAGATCCTACGAGCAGTACTTC. Translation gives CASSLANSRSYEQYF. This chain connects TRBV7-9 to TRBJ2-7; D uncertain. Per germline, CDR1 SEHNR and CDR2 FQNEAQ (reference sequence). V lost 0 bases, J lost 1 base, and 10 bases lay in between. The CDR3 runs to 15 residues.

For the CDR3, the DNA is TGCAGTGCTGGGGCTGGGGTCAGCGAGACCCAGTACTTC. Amino acids: CSAGAGVSETQYF. The chain carries TRBV20-1 and TRBJ2-5, with D maybe TRBD1 (5 bases). The CDR3 is 13 amino acids. CDR1 and CDR2 (germline): DFQATT, SNEGSKA (reference sequence). Trimming cost V 5 bases and J 5 bases, with 15 bases left between them.

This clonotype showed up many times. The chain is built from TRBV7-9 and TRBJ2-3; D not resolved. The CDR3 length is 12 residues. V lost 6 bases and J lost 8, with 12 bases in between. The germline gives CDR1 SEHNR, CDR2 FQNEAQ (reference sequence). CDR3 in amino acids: CASRNPSGTQYF. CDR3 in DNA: TGTGCCAGCAGAAACCCTTCGGGTACGCAGTATTTT.

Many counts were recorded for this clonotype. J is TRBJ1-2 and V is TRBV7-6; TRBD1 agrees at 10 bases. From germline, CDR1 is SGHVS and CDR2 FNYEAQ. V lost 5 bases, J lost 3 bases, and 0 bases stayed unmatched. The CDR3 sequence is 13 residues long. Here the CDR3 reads CASSGTGDYGYTF. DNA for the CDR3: TGTGCCAGCAGCGGGACAGGGGACTATGGCTACACCTTC.

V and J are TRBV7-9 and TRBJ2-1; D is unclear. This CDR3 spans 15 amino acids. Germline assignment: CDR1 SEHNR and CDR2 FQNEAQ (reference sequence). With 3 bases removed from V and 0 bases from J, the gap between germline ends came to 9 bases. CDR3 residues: CASSFPLYSYNEQFF. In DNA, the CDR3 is TGTGCCAGCAGCTTTCCCCTTTACTCCTACAATGAGCAGTTCTTC.

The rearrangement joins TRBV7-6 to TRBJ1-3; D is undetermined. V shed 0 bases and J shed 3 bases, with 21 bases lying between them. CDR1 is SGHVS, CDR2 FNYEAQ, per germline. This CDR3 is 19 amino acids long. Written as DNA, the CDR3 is TGTGCCAGCAGCTTAGCGCTAGGCTGCTGTCTAAAGGATGGAAACACCATATATTTT. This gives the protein CASSLALGCCLKDGNTIYF.